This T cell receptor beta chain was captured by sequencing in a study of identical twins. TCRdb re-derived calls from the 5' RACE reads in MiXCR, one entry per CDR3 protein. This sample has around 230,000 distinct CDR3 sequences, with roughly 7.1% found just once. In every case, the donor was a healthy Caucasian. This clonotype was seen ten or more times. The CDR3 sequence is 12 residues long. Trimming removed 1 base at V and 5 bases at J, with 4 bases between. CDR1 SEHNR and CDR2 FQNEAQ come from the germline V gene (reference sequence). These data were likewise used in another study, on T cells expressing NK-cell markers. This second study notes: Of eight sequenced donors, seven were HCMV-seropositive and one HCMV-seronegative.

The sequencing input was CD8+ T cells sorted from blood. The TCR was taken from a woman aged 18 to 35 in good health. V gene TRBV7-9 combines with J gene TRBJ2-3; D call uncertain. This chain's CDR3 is CASSLVRDTQYF. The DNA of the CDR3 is TGTGCCAGCAGCTTAGTCAGAGATACGCAGTATTTT. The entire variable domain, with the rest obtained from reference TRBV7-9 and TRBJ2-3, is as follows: DTGVSQNPRHKITKRGQNVTFRCDPISEHNRLYWYRQTLGQGPEFLTYFQNEAQLEKSRLLSDRFSAERPKGSFSTLEIQRTEQGDSAMYLCASSLVRDTQYFGPGTRLTVL.